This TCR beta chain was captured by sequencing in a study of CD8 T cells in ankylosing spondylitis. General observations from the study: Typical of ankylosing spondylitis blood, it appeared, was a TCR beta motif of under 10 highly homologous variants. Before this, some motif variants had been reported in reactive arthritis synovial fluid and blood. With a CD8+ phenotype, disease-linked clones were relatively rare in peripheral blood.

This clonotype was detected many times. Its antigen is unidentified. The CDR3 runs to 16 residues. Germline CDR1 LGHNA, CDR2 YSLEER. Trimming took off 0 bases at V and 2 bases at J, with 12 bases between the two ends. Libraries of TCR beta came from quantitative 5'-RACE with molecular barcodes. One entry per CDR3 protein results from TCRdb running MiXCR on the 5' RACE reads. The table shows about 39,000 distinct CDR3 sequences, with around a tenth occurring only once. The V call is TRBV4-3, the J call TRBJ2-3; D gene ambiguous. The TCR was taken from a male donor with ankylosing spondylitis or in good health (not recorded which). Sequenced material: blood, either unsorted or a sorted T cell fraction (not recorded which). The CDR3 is CASSQDWVAPTDTQYF. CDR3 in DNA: TGCGCCAGCAGCCAAGATTGGGTAGCCCCCACAGATACGCAGTATTTT.